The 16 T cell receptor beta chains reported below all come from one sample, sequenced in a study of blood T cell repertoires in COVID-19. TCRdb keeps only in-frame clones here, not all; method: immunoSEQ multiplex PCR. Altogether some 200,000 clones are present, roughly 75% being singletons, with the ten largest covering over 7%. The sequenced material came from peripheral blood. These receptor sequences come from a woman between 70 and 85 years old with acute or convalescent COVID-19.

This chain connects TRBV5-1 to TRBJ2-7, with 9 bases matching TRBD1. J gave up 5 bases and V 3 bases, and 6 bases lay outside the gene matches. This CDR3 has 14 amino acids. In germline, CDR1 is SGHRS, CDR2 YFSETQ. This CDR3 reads CASSSGRTGDEQYF. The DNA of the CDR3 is TGCGCCAGCAGCTCCGGACGGACAGGGGACGAGCAGTACTTC.

The CDR3 DNA is TGTGCCAGCAGTCGCACTGGTGCTAGCACAGATACGCAGTATTTT. Translation gives CASSRTGASTDTQYF. The chain joins TRBV6-5 to TRBJ2-3; no clear D gene. This CDR3 contains 15 residues. The V gene lost 5 bases and the J gene lost 0 bases, with 12 bases spanning the gap. Germline loops: CDR1 MNHEY, CDR2 SVGAGI.

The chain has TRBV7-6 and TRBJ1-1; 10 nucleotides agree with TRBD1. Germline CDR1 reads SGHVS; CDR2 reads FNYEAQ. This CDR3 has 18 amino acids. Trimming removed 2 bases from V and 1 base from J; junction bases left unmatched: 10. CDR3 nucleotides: TGTGCCAGCAGCTTACGGGACAGGGGTTTAGCGTCGAACACTGAAGCTTTCTTT. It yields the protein CASSLRDRGLASNTEAFF.

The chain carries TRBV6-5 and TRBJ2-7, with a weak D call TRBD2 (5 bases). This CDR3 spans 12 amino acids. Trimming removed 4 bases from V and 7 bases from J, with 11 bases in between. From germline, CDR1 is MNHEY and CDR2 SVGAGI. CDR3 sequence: CASSWERNEQYV. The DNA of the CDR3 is TGTGCCAGCAGTTGGGAGCGGAATGAGCAGTACGTC.

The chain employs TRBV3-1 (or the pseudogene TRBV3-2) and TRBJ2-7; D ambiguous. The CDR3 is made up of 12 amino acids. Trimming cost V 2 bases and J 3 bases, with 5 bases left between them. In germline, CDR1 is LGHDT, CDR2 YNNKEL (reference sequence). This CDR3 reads CASSQRGYEQYF. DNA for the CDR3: TGTGCCAGCAGCCAAAGAGGCTACGAGCAGTACTTC.

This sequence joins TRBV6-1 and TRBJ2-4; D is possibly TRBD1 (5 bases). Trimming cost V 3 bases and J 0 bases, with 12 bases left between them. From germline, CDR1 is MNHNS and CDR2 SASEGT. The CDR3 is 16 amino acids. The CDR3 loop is CASSDQGRLAKNIQYF. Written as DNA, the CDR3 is TGTGCCAGCAGTGATCAGGGCCGGCTAGCCAAAAACATTCAGTACTTC.

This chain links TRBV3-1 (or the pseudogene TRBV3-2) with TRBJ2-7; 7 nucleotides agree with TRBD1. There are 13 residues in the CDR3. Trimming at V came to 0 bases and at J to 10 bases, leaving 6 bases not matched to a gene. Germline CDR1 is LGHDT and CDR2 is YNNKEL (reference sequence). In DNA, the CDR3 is TGTGCCAGCAGCCAAGATCGACAGGGAATCCAGTACTTC. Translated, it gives CASSQDRQGIQYF.

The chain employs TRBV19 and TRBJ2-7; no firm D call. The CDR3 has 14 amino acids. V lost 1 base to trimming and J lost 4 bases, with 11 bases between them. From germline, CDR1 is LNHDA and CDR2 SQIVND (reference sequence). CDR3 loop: CASSIGGGGYEQYF. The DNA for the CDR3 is TGTGCCAGTAGTATAGGCGGTGGTGGTTACGAGCAGTACTTC.

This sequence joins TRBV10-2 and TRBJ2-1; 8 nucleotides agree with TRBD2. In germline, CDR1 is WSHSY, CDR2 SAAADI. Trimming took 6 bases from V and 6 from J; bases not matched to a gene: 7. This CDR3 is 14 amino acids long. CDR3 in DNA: TGCGCCAGCAGAGAGCGGGGGTCCCTCAATGAGCAGTTCTTC. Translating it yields CASRERGSLNEQFF.

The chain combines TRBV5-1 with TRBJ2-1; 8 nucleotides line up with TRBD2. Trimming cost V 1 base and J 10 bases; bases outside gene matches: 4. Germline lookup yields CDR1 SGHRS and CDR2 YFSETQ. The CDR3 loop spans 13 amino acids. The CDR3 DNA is TGCGCCAGCAGCTTGTTTATAGCGGGGGAGCAGTTCTTC. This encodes CASSLFIAGEQFF. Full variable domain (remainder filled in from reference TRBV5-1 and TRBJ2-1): KAGVTQTPRYLIKTRGQQVTLSCSPISGHRSVSWYQQTPGQGLQFLFEYFSETQRNKGNFPGRFSGRQFSNSRSEMNVSTLELGDSALYLCASSLFIAGEQFFGPGTRLTVL.

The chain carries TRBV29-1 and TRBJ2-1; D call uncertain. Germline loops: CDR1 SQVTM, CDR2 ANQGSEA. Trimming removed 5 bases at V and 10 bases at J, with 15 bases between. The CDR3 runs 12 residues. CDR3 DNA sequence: TGCAGCGTTTTACAAGAAATCGGGGAGCAGTTCTTC. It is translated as CSVLQEIGEQFF.

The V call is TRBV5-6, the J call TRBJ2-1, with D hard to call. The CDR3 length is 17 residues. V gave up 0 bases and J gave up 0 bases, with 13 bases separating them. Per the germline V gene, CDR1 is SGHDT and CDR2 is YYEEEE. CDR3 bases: TGTGCCAGCAGCTTGGTGGTGGGCAAGAGCTCCTACAATGAGCAGTTCTTC. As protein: CASSLVVGKSSYNEQFF.

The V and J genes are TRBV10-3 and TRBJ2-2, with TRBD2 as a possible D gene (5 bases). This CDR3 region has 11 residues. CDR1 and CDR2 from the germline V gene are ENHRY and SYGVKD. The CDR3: CASGSGGELFF. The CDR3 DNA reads TGTGCTTCTGGCAGCGGCGGGGAGCTGTTTTTT.

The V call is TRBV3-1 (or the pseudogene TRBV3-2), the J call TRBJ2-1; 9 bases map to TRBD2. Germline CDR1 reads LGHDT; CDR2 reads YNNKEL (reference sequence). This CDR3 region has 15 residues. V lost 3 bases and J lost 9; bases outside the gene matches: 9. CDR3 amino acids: CASSQIAGGPSEQFF. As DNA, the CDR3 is TGTGCCAGCAGCCAGATCGCGGGGGGGCCGAGTGAGCAGTTCTTC.

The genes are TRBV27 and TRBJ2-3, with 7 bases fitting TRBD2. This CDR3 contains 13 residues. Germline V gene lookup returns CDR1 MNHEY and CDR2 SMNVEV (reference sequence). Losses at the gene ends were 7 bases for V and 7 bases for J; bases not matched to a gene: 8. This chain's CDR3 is CASTARGTNTQYF. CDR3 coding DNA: TGTGCCAGCACGGCGCGGGGGACGAATACGCAGTATTTT.

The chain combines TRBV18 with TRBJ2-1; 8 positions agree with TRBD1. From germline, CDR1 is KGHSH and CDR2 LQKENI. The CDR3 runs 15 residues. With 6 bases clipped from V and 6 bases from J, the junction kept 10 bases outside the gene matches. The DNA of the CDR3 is TGTGCCAGCTCGAGGCAAGGACAGGGACCCAATGAGCAGTTCTTC. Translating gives CASSRQGQGPNEQFF.